The clone carrying this T cell receptor (beta chain) occurred many times. The entry originates in a study of T cells in Graves' hyperthyroidism and ophthalmopathy. Germline V gene sequence: CDR1 SGHAT, CDR2 FQNNGV. The CDR3 covers 15 residues. The V and J ends lost 0 bases and 4 bases respectively, with 12 bases between them. The source material, RNA transcripts, was used to amplify TCR beta CDR3 regions. The TCR CDR3 was amplified in a first-round RT-PCR using the HTBI primer set. TCRdb used MiXCR to reprocess the multiplex PCR reads, holding one entry per CDR3 protein. The sample consists of about 360,000 distinct CDR3 sequences, approximately 13% of them appearing once.

Sequencing was carried out using blood. The rearrangement links TRBV11-2 to TRBJ1-1; D possibly corresponds to TRBD1 (5 bases). The TCR was taken from a man under 40 with Graves' hyperthyroidism that later progressed to Graves' ophthalmopathy. CDR3 loop: CASSLDRREGTEAFF. The CDR3 DNA follows: TGTGCCAGCAGCTTAGACCGCAGGGAGGGCACTGAAGCTTTCTTT. The whole variable domain, remainder taken from reference TRBV11-2 and TRBJ1-1, is EAGVAQSPRYKIIEKRQSVAFWCNPISGHATLYWYQQILGQGPKLLIQFQNNGVVDDSQLPKDRFSAERLKGVDSTLKIQPAKLEDSAVYLCASSLDRREGTEAFFGQGTRLTVV.